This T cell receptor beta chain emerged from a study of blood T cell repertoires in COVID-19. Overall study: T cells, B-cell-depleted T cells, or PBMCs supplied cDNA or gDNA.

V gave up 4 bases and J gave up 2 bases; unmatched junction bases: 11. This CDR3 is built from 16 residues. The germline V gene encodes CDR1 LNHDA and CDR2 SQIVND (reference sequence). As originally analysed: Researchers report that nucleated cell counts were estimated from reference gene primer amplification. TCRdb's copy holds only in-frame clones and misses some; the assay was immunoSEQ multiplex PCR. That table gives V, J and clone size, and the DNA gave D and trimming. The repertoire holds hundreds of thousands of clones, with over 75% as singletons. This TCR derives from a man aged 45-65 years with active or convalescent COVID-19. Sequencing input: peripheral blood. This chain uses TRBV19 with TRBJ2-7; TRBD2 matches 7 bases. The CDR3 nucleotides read TGTGCCAGTAGTAACGGATTACCGGGACTAACCTACGAGCAGTACTTC. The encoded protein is CASSNGLPGLTYEQYF.